Below, 15 T cell receptor beta chains from the same sample are listed, as sequenced in a study of blood T cell repertoires in COVID-19. This table comes from immunoSEQ multiplex PCR, and its TCRdb copy is limited to in-frame clones, with some not included. The repertoire consists of about 190,000 clones, with roughly 80% occurring once and the leading ten covering around 5.2%. Sequencing was performed on peripheral blood. Receptors were obtained from a young woman with acute or convalescent COVID-19.

The chain employs TRBV4-2 and TRBJ2-6; a possible D gene is TRBD2 (5 bases). Germline V gene sequence: CDR1 LGHNA, CDR2 YNFKEQ. V was cut by 1 base and J by 0 bases, with 7 bases left in between. The length of the CDR3 is 16 residues. CDR3 residues: CASSQVEVSGANVLTF. As DNA, the CDR3 is TGTGCCAGCAGCCAAGTGGAGGTCTCTGGGGCCAACGTCCTGACTTTC.

J is TRBJ2-1 and V is TRBV19; 10 bases map to TRBD2. The CDR3 runs 16 residues. The junction had 15 bases not matched to a gene; V was cut back by 6 bases and J by 10 bases. Germline V gene sequence: CDR1 LNHDA, CDR2 SQIVND (reference sequence). The CDR3 nucleotides read TGTGCCAGTAGGTCTCTGGTAGCGGGAGGAGTATGGGAGCAGTTCTTC. Translated: CASRSLVAGGVWEQFF.

V usage is TRBV11-3 and J usage is TRBJ2-7; 7 nucleotides align to TRBD1. The CDR3 sequence is 12 residues long. In germline, CDR1 is SGHNT, CDR2 YENEEA. Trimming removed 1 base from V and 7 bases from J; junction bases left unmatched: 1. The CDR3 DNA is TGTGCCAGCAGCTTAGGGGACAGTGAGCAGTACTTC. Protein product: CASSLGDSEQYF.

This chain uses TRBV29-1 with TRBJ2-5; TRBD1 matches at 10 bases. The germline V gene encodes CDR1 SQVTM and CDR2 ANQGSEA. With V trimmed by 3 bases and J by 4 bases, 8 bases remained unmatched. The CDR3 has 15 amino acids. In nucleotides, the CDR3 is TGCAGCGTTGAGGGACAGGGGACAAGAGGAGAGACCCAGTACTTC. Its protein product is CSVEGQGTRGETQYF.

The genes are TRBV4-3 and TRBJ1-2; 7 bases match TRBD1. The CDR3 covers 16 residues. Trimming took 0 bases from V and 4 from J; bases not matched to a gene: 8. Germline V gene lookup returns CDR1 LGHNA and CDR2 YSLEER. CDR3 loop: CASSQDWDSRGYGYTF. CDR3 sequence (DNA): TGCGCCAGCAGCCAAGATTGGGACAGCCGGGGCTATGGCTACACCTTC.

The rearrangement uses TRBV29-1 and TRBJ2-7; 8 nucleotides align to TRBD2. This CDR3 contains 13 residues. The V and J ends lost 5 bases and 2 bases, in that order; junction bases with no gene match: 5. Germline CDR1 reads SQVTM; CDR2 reads ANQGSEA. CDR3 nucleotides: TGCAGCGTTCCCGGGACTAGAACCTACGAGCAGTACTTC. This codes for CSVPGTRTYEQYF.

The genes are TRBV4-1 and TRBJ1-2; 8 nucleotides agree with TRBD1. The germline CDR1 and CDR2 sequences are MGHRA and YSYEKL. With 1 base clipped from V and 7 bases from J, the junction kept 8 bases outside the gene matches. This CDR3 is 15 amino acids long. The CDR3 here is CASSQGDGRGLGYTF. The CDR3 DNA sequence: TGCGCCAGCAGCCAAGGGGATGGCAGGGGGCTTGGCTACACCTTC.

The chain combines TRBV14 with TRBJ2-7; D is possibly TRBD1 (5 bases). CDR1 is SGHDN, CDR2 FVKESK, per germline. The V end lost 0 bases, the J end lost 4 bases, and 22 bases lay between the germline ends. The CDR3 runs 18 residues. CDR3 nucleotide sequence: TGTGCCAGCAGCCAAGAAGTAGGCTTAGTGGGGAAGGGGTACGAGCAGTACTTC. Its protein is CASSQEVGLVGKGYEQYF.

V usage is TRBV28 and J usage is TRBJ1-2; 8 positions match TRBD1. Germline V CDR1 and CDR2: MDHEN, SYDVKM. The junction had 5 bases not matched to a gene; V was cut back by 6 bases and J by 8 bases. The CDR3 runs to 12 residues. CDR3 amino acids: CASSRDRQGYTF. The CDR3 DNA reads TGTGCCAGCAGCCGGGACAGGCAAGGCTACACCTTC.

The J gene is TRBJ1-2, the V gene TRBV7-2, with D unresolved. The CDR3 totals 15 residues. Germline V lookup: CDR1 SGHTA, CDR2 FQGNSA. V lost 5 bases, J lost 8 bases, and 21 bases lay in between. The DNA of the CDR3 is TGTGCCAGCAGCCCCCCCTTCGGGTCAGGCGGGGGCTACACCTTC. It yields the protein CASSPPFGSGGGYTF.

The V gene is TRBV11-2, the J gene TRBJ1-2, with 8 bases identical to TRBD1. Germline CDR1 SGHAT, CDR2 FQNNGV. V lost 3 bases, J lost 8 bases, and 8 bases stayed unmatched. The CDR3 extends over 14 amino acids. CDR3 protein: CASSFRTGYFGYTF. The DNA for the CDR3 is TGTGCCAGCAGCTTCCGGACAGGGTATTTCGGCTACACCTTC.

The V gene is TRBV7-2, the J gene TRBJ2-3; 8 bases match TRBD2. Germline trimming cut 5 bases from V and 7 bases from J; bases unmatched to any gene: 8. This CDR3 contains 14 residues. The germline V gene encodes CDR1 SGHTA and CDR2 FQGNSA. The CDR3 is CASSAGIAGHTQYF. In DNA, the CDR3 is TGTGCCAGCAGCGCCGGAATAGCGGGGCATACGCAGTATTTT.

V is TRBV7-8 and J is TRBJ1-4; D not resolved. V was cut by 2 bases and J by 5 bases, with 15 bases left in between. Germline CDR1 SGHVS, CDR2 FQNEAQ. The CDR3 has 16 residues. The CDR3 DNA sequence: TGTGCCAGCAGCTTATCGGGGAACGCGAGGAATGAAAAACTGTTTTTT. Amino acids: CASSLSGNARNEKLFF.

This chain links TRBV15 with TRBJ1-1, with D perhaps TRBD1 (6 bases). CDR1 is LNHNV and CDR2 is YYDKDF in the germline V gene (reference sequence). The CDR3 runs 11 residues. The germline V and J ends were trimmed by 7 bases and 8 bases, with 11 bases remaining between them. CDR3 loop: CATKEQGEAFF. CDR3 sequence (DNA): TGTGCCACCAAAGAACAGGGCGAAGCTTTCTTT.

V and J are TRBV3-1 (or the pseudogene TRBV3-2) and TRBJ2-1; 10 positions match TRBD2. Trimming cost V 5 bases and J 14 bases; bases outside gene matches: 12. This CDR3 spans 14 amino acids. CDR1 is LGHDT and CDR2 is YNNKEL in the germline V gene (reference sequence). CDR3 protein: CASSEGLARSPEFF. DNA of the CDR3: TGTGCCAGCAGCGAGGGACTAGCGCGCTCTCCAGAGTTCTTC.